These 14 T cell receptor beta chains came from one sample sequenced in a study of T-cell reconstitution after alpha-beta-depleted transplantation in children. It was with unique molecular identifiers that the TCRbeta library was prepared. TCRdb fed the PCR reads into MiXCR, producing one record per CDR3 protein. The sample gives approximately 1,000,000 distinct CDR3 sequences, less than 30% of which show up once; 28% is in the top ten. This specimen consisted of PBMCs, mostly from graft donor cells, obtained 360 days after TCRalphabeta/CD19-depleted stem cell transplant. Receptors were obtained from a boy under two years old who had a stem cell transplant for SCID, so the T cells may come from the graft donor.

This clonotype was recorded a few times. This chain links TRBV12-3 or TRBV12-4 with TRBJ2-3, with TRBD2 matching 10 bases. Unmatched junction bases numbered 10, after V lost 3 bases and J lost 13 bases. The CDR3 sequence is 14 residues long. Here the CDR3 DNA reads TGTGCCAGCAGTTTGGGACTAGCGATAATAAGGGAGTATTTT. Amino acids: CASSLGLAIIREYF.

The J gene is TRBJ1-1, the V gene TRBV6-2 or TRBV6-3, with 7 positions matching TRBD1. Germline V lookup: CDR1 MNHEY, CDR2 SVGEGT. Trimming removed 0 bases from V and 10 bases from J; junction bases left unmatched: 8. The CDR3 consists of 14 residues. The CDR3 loop is CASSYSNLNRGAFF. The CDR3 DNA follows: TGTGCCAGCAGTTACTCGAATCTGAACAGGGGAGCTTTCTTT.

CDR3 loop: CSARRGVGANQPQHF. The CDR3 nucleotides are TGCAGTGCTAGAAGGGGAGTGGGGGCGAATCAGCCCCAGCATTTT. The chain combines TRBV20-1 with TRBJ1-5; D is possibly TRBD1 (6 bases). Trimming removed 2 bases from V and 4 bases from J, with 15 bases in between. CDR1 and CDR2 (germline): DFQATT, SNEGSKA (reference sequence). This CDR3 is built from 15 residues.

The sample holds a few counts of this clonotype. This sequence joins TRBV7-8 and TRBJ2-7; D gene unclear. Trimming cost V 1 base and J 3 bases, with 10 bases left between them. This CDR3 comprises 14 residues. CDR1 is SGHVS and CDR2 is FQNEAQ in the germline V gene. CDR3 nucleotide sequence: TGTGCCAGCAGCTTAGATCAGGCCCTCTACGAGCAGTACTTC. Its protein is CASSLDQALYEQYF.

The genes are TRBV3-1 and TRBJ2-7; D remains unclear. V lost 4 bases, J lost 2 bases, and 18 bases lay in between. The CDR3 runs to 16 residues. Germline-derived CDR1 and CDR2 are LGHDT and YNNKEL (reference sequence). CDR3 protein: CASSLESWAKTYEQYF. Here the CDR3 DNA reads TGTGCCAGCAGCCTCGAGAGCTGGGCCAAGACCTACGAGCAGTACTTC.

In its sample, this clonotype was seen a few times. The V call is TRBV18, the J call TRBJ2-3, with D possibly being TRBD1 or TRBD2 (5 bases each). The CDR3 is 16 amino acids. Trimming pared 3 bases from V and 2 bases from J, leaving 15 bases between. Germline V gene lookup returns CDR1 KGHSH and CDR2 LQKENI. DNA for the CDR3: TGTGCCAGCTCACCGGGACGGTTGCCTATCACAGATACGCAGTATTTT. Translated, it gives CASSPGRLPITDTQYF.

The chain uses TRBV7-2 and TRBJ2-1, with D unresolved. The CDR3 contains 15 residues. Germline CDR1 and CDR2: SGHTA and FQGNSA. V gave up 3 bases and J gave up 4 bases, with 13 bases separating them. This chain's CDR3 is CASSFGLNLYNEQFF. Here the CDR3 DNA reads TGTGCCAGCAGCTTCGGCCTTAACCTATACAATGAGCAGTTCTTC.

The rearrangement links TRBV6-5 to TRBJ1-1; D unresolved. The CDR3 totals 13 residues. Trimming removed 0 bases from V and 6 bases from J, with 8 bases in between. CDR1 and CDR2 from the germline V gene are MNHEY and SVGAGI. The CDR3 nucleotides are TGTGCCAGCAGTTACTCAGGGAGGGCTGAAGCTTTCTTT. Its translation: CASSYSGRAEAFF.

The V and J genes are TRBV5-5 and TRBJ1-1; D is unclear. CDR1 SGHKS and CDR2 YYEKEE come from the germline V gene (reference sequence). V was clipped by 4 bases and J by 0 bases, with 16 bases between them. The CDR3 has 16 amino acids. For the CDR3, the DNA is TGTGCCAGCAGCCGAAATCCGACAAATATGAACACTGAAGCTTTCTTT. Its translation is CASSRNPTNMNTEAFF.

At least ten counts were recorded for this clonotype. The junction differs from germline at one of its ends, possibly a read error. V gene TRBV5-1 combines with J gene TRBJ2-1, with a possible D match to TRBD1 (6 bases). The germline V gene encodes CDR1 SGHRS and CDR2 YFSETQ. The CDR3 contains 15 residues. The CDR3: CASSLGQSSYNEQFF. CDR3 bases: TGTGCCAGCAGCTTAGGACAGAGCTCCTACAATGAGCAGTTCTTC.

This clonotype was recorded many times. The V gene is TRBV20-1, the J gene TRBJ1-1; TRBD1 matches at 7 bases. CDR3 length: 14 residues. Per the germline V gene, CDR1 is DFQATT and CDR2 is SNEGSKA (reference sequence). Trimming took 2 bases from V and 0 from J; bases not matched to a gene: 3. CDR3 amino acids: CSARSGQLNTEAFF. The CDR3 DNA reads as TGCAGTGCTAGATCGGGACAGTTGAACACTGAAGCTTTCTTT.

This clonotype was recorded once. This rearrangement joins TRBV6-5 to TRBJ2-4, with D possibly being TRBD1 (6 bases). V was clipped by 0 bases and J by 1 base, with 10 bases between them. Germline assignment: CDR1 MNHEY and CDR2 SVGAGI. CDR3 length equals 16 residues. CDR3 DNA: TGTGCCAGCAGTTACTCCCCTGACAGGGCCAAAAACATTCAGTACTTC. Amino acid sequence: CASSYSPDRAKNIQYF.

This clonotype was seen a handful of times. The chain carries TRBV20-1 and TRBJ2-7, with 10 nucleotides matching TRBD1. Germline CDR1 reads DFQATT; CDR2 reads SNEGSKA (reference sequence). The CDR3 covers 13 residues. Here the CDR3 reads CSATGGPSYEQYF. CDR3 bases: TGCAGCGCGACAGGGGGCCCCTCCTACGAGCAGTACTTC.

This clonotype was seen a few times. DNA for the CDR3: TGCAGCGTTGAGGCGGGGATGGCTGAAGCTTTCTTT. The encoded protein is CSVEAGMAEAFF. V gene TRBV29-1 combines with J gene TRBJ1-1; D gene uncertain. The CDR3 has 12 amino acids. Per the germline V gene, CDR1 is SQVTM and CDR2 is ANQGSEA. Trimming pared 3 bases from V and 6 bases from J, leaving 11 bases between.